These T cell receptor beta chains were read from a single sample in a study of glioma-infiltrating T cells after dendritic cell vaccination. The data were produced by immunoSEQ multiplex PCR, yet TCRdb's version contains in-frame clones alone and is incomplete. The table lists some 78,000 clones, 85% of them singletons. The material was blood, obtained after dendritic cell vaccination. These receptors all come from a human donor with glioblastoma. Both conserved end residues are part of each CDR3. The D gene is left open where the match is weak. For some rows the clone size is stated as once, few or many, or as a class when expanded; others skip it.

d_call	v_call	j_call	clone_size	cdr3_aa	cdr3_nt
TRBD2	TRBV6-5	TRBJ2-1	NA	CASSYSAGGHDEQFF	TGTGCCAGCAGTTACTCGGCGGGGGGGCACGATGAGCAGTTCTTC
NA	TRBV7-3	TRBJ2-7	once	CASSSVRSGEQYF	TGTGCCAGCAGCTCCGTCCGATCAGGGGAGCAGTACTTC
TRBD1	TRBV30	TRBJ2-1	NA	CAWSAGQGYNEQFF	TGTGCCTGGAGTGCGGGACAGGGCTACAATGAGCAGTTCTTC
TRBD2	TRBV10-3	TRBJ2-3	NA	CAIRPGLAGLTDTQYF	TGTGCCATCAGGCCGGGACTAGCGGGGCTCACAGATACGCAGTATTTT
NA	TRBV19	TRBJ2-6	NA	CASTGTFPGANVLTF	TGTGCCAGTACTGGGACTTTTCCTGGGGCCAACGTCCTGACTTTC
TRBD2	TRBV5-4	TRBJ2-5	NA	CASSLGSGGFLETQYF	TGTGCCAGCAGCTTGGGTAGCGGGGGATTTTTAGAGACCCAGTACTTC
TRBD1	TRBV7-8	TRBJ2-7	NA	CASSAGQGPYEQYF	TGTGCCAGCAGCGCCGGACAGGGGCCCTACGAGCAGTACTTC
NA	TRBV6-4	TRBJ2-6	NA	CASSDSLSGANVLTF	TGTGCCAGCAGTGACTCACTCTCTGGGGCCAACGTCCTGACTTTC
NA	TRBV28	TRBJ2-7	NA	CASGILDWYEQYF	TGTGCCAGCGGGATCCTGGACTGGTACGAGCAGTACTTC
TRBD2	TRBV29-1	TRBJ2-7	NA	CSVVVAGGSYEQYF	TGCAGCGTTGTTGTAGCGGGAGGAAGCTACGAGCAGTACTTC
NA	TRBV11-1	TRBJ2-1	few	CASGIRSRRNNEQFF	TGTGCCAGCGGAATACGTTCCCGGAGGAACAATGAGCAGTTCTTC
TRBD1	TRBV5-6	TRBJ2-1	NA	CASSLGRGGGYNEQFF	TGTGCCAGCAGCTTGGGCCGAGGGGGCGGGTACAATGAGCAGTTCTTC
TRBD1	TRBV5-4	TRBJ1-2	NA	CASSLVGGTETYGYTF	TGTGCCAGCAGCTTGGTAGGCGGGACAGAGACCTATGGCTACACCTTC
NA	TRBV29-1	TRBJ1-4	NA	CSVEGGVSNEKLFF	TGCAGCGTTGAAGGCGGGGTTAGCAACGAAAAACTGTTTTTT
TRBD1	TRBV6-5	TRBJ2-7	NA	CASSYLPGQGYEQYF	TGTGCCAGCAGTTACTTACCGGGACAGGGCTACGAGCAGTACTTC
NA	TRBV23-1	TRBJ2-5	NA	CASSLTSFNQETQYF	TGCGCCAGCAGCTTGACTAGTTTCAACCAAGAGACCCAGTACTTC
NA	TRBV11-2	TRBJ2-7	NA	CASSLGSVTYEQYF	TGTGCCAGCAGCTTAGGGTCAGTTACCTACGAGCAGTACTTC
TRBD1	TRBV4-1	TRBJ1-2	NA	CASSQDSLGQGSGYTF	TGCGCCAGCAGCCAAGATAGTCTGGGACAGGGTTCTGGCTACACCTTC
NA	TRBV25-1	TRBJ1-1	NA	CASSESAGSTEAFF	TGTGCCAGCAGTGAATCGGCAGGGTCCACTGAAGCTTTCTTT
NA	TRBV27	TRBJ1-1	NA	CASRTLGHNTEAFF	TGTGCCAGCAGGACCCTCGGACATAACACTGAAGCTTTCTTT
TRBD2	TRBV28	TRBJ2-1	NA	CASSLNFGRLAGGSSYNEQFF	TGTGCCAGCAGTTTAAATTTCGGGAGACTAGCGGGAGGTTCATCCTACAATGAGCAGTTCTTC
TRBD2	TRBV4-2	TRBJ2-3	NA	CASSQEEASGSRYTQYF	TGTGCCAGCAGCCAAGAGGAGGCTAGCGGGAGCCGGTATACGCAGTATTTT
NA	TRBV2	TRBJ1-4	NA	CASMNRATNEKLFF	TGTGCCAGCATGAACAGGGCGACTAATGAAAAACTGTTTTTT
TRBD2	TRBV7-2	TRBJ2-1	NA	CASSLVPSGRANEQFF	TGTGCCAGCAGCTTAGTTCCTAGCGGGAGAGCGAATGAGCAGTTCTTC
TRBD1	TRBV23-1	TRBJ2-3	NA	CASSLEGGRGTDTQYF	TGCGCCAGCAGTTTAGAAGGGGGCAGAGGCACAGATACGCAGTATTTT
TRBD2	TRBV7-9	TRBJ2-2	once	CASSLVPGRVNTGELFF	TGTGCCAGCAGCTTAGTCCCAGGGAGGGTTAACACCGGGGAGCTGTTTTTT
TRBD1	TRBV19	TRBJ1-6	NA	CASSIDRQGGSLALHF	TGTGCCAGTAGTATAGATCGACAGGGTGGAAGTTTAGCCCTCCACTTT
NA	TRBV11-2	TRBJ2-7	NA	CASSSGVLTEQYF	TGTGCCAGCAGCTCGGGGGTCCTAACCGAGCAGTACTTC
TRBD1	TRBV27	TRBJ1-1	NA	CASSPGTGISAFF	TGTGCCAGCAGTCCCGGGACAGGGATATCGGCTTTCTTT
NA	TRBV29-1	TRBJ1-2	NA	CSGGPEGAYGYTF	TGCAGCGGGGGACCGGAGGGAGCCTATGGCTACACCTTC
NA	TRBV7-2	TRBJ1-1	NA	CASSLQGLNTEAFF	TGTGCCAGCAGCTTACAGGGGTTGAACACTGAAGCTTTCTTT
TRBD1	TRBV7-2	TRBJ2-2	once	CASSRTGDFTGELFF	TGTGCCAGCTCCCGGACAGGGGATTTCACCGGGGAGCTGTTTTTT
NA	TRBV7-2	TRBJ1-1	few	CASKGQMNTEAFF	TGTGCCAGCAAAGGACAGATGAACACTGAAGCTTTCTTT
NA	TRBV7-6	TRBJ1-2	NA	CASSLASPPGSYGYTF	TGTGCCAGCAGCTTAGCGTCGCCCCCAGGCTCCTATGGCTACACCTTC
NA	TRBV6-5	TRBJ2-7	NA	CASSTRTGHDEQYF	TGTGCCAGCAGCACCAGAACGGGACACGACGAGCAGTACTTC
NA	TRBV6-6	TRBJ1-5	NA	CASSYAGINQPQHF	TGTGCCAGCAGTTACGCAGGGATCAATCAGCCCCAGCATTTT
NA	TRBV2	TRBJ2-3	NA	CASSGSLADTQYF	TGTGCCAGCAGTGGATCTCTAGCAGATACGCAGTATTTT
NA	TRBV18	TRBJ2-5	NA	CASSPAPLAGEETQYF	TGTGCCAGCTCCCCTGCCCCCCTGGCAGGGGAAGAGACCCAGTACTTC
NA	TRBV12-1	TRBJ1-1	NA	CASSDGTGEFNTEAFF	TGTGCCAGCAGCGACGGGACAGGGGAATTCAACACTGAAGCTTTCTTT
NA	TRBV27	TRBJ2-5	NA	CASSQTGTQYF	TGTGCCAGCAGTCAAACCGGGACCCAGTACTTC
NA	TRBV6-6	TRBJ1-3	NA	CASSYAEGNTIYF	TGTGCCAGCAGTTACGCGGAAGGAAACACCATATATTTT
TRBD1	TRBV7-3	TRBJ2-2	NA	CASSLGQGTGELFF	TGTGCCAGCAGCCTCGGACAGGGAACCGGGGAGCTGTTTTTT
TRBD1	TRBV9	TRBJ2-1	NA	CASSANTGETYNEQFF	TGTGCCAGCAGCGCTAATACAGGGGAGACCTACAATGAGCAGTTCTTC
TRBD2	TRBV19	TRBJ2-7	NA	CASSSQGSGRANLYEQYF	TGTGCCAGTAGCAGCCAGGGCAGCGGGAGAGCGAATTTGTACGAGCAGTACTTC
NA	TRBV13	TRBJ2-5	once	CASSDRDKEETQYF	TGTGCCAGCAGTGACCGGGACAAAGAAGAGACCCAGTACTTC
NA	TRBV30	TRBJ2-1	NA	CAWSLGLYNEQFF	TGTGCCTGGAGTTTGGGACTGTACAATGAGCAGTTCTTC
NA	TRBV28	TRBJ1-5	NA	CASSLQTVSNQPQHF	TGTGCCAGCAGCCTCCAGACAGTTAGCAATCAGCCCCAGCATTTT
NA	TRBV18	TRBJ1-1	NA	CASSPPGYTEAFF	TGTGCCAGCTCACCCCCAGGGTATACTGAAGCTTTCTTT
TRBD1	TRBV4-3	TRBJ2-1	NA	CASSQDPGTGNNEQFF	TGCGCCAGCAGCCAGGACCCCGGGACAGGCAACAATGAGCAGTTCTTC
TRBD1	TRBV27	TRBJ1-4	few	CASSLTGGREKLFF	TGTGCCAGCAGTTTGACAGGGGGCAGGGAAAAACTGTTTTTT
NA	TRBV7-2	TRBJ1-1	NA	CASSPRQANTEAFF	TGTGCCAGCAGCCCCAGACAGGCCAACACTGAAGCTTTCTTT
NA	TRBV7-9	TRBJ1-6	NA	CASSYPGQGTPLHF	TGTGCCAGCAGCTACCCCGGGCAGGGTACACCCCTCCACTTT
TRBD1	TRBV2	TRBJ1-4	NA	CASQTGESEKLFF	TGTGCCAGCCAGACAGGGGAGAGCGAAAAACTGTTTTTT
NA	TRBV4-2	TRBJ1-5	NA	CASSGEAPYSNQPQHF	TGTGCCAGCAGCGGCGAGGCGCCTTATAGCAATCAGCCCCAGCATTTT
TRBD1	TRBV18	TRBJ1-2	few	CASAALDRDYGYTF	TGTGCCAGCGCCGCTCTCGACAGGGACTATGGCTACACCTTC